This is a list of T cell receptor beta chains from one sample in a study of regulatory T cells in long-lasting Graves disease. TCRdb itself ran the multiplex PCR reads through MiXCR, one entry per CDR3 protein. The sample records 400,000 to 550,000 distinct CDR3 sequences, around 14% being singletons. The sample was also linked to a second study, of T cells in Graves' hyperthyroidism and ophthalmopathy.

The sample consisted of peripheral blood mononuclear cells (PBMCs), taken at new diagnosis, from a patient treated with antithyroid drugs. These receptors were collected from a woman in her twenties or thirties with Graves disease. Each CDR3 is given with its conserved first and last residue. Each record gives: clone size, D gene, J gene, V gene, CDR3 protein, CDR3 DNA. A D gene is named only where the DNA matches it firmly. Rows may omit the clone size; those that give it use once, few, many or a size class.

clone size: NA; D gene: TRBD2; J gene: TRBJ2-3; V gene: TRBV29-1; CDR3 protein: CSVEGLAGASQPIMGYF; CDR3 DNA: TGCAGCGTTGAGGGACTAGCGGGGGCCTCCCAGCCCATAATGGGGTATTTT
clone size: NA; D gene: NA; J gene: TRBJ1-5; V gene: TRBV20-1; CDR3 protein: CSARDQGRSTGDSNQPQHF; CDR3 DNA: TGCAGTGCTAGAGATCAAGGGCGCTCGACAGGTGATAGCAATCAGCCCCAGCATTTT
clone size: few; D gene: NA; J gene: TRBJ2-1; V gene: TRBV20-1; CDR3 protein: CSAPGLPDNYEQFF; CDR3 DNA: TGCAGTGCCCCGGGACTCCCTGATAACTACGAGCAGTTCTTC
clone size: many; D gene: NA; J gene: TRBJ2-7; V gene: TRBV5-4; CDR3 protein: CASSYGSGEQYF; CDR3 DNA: TGTGCCAGCAGTTACGGAAGCGGGGAGCAGTACTTC
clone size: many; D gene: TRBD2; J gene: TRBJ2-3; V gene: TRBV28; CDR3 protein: CASSTGLAYTDTQYF; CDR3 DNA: TGTGCCAGCAGTACGGGACTAGCCTACACAGATACGCAGTATTTT
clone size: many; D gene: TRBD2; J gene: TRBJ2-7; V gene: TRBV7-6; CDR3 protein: CASSLYAGGPSEQYF; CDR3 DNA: TGTGCCAGCAGCTTATACGCGGGAGGGCCCTCCGAGCAGTACTTC
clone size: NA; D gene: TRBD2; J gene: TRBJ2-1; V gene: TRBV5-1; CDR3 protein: CASSLSGGRALSYNEQLF; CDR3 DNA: TGTGCCAGCAGCTTGTCGGGCGGGAGGGCCCTTTCCTACAATGAGCAGCTCTTC
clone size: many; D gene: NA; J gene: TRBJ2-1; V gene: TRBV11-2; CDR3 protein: CASSRDRFGNEQFF; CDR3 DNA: TGTGCCAGCAGCCGTGACAGGTTTGGGAATGAGCAGTTCTTC
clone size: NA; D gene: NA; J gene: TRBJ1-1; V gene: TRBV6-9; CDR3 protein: CASSSGDGEAFF; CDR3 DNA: TGTGCCAGCAGTTCAGGGGACGGTGAAGCTTTCTTT
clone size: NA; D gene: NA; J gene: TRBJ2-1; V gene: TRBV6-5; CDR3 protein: CASSYSFLPRSRDEQFF; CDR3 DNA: TGTGCCAGCAGTTACTCGTTTTTGCCTAGGTCGCGCGATGAGCAGTTCTTC
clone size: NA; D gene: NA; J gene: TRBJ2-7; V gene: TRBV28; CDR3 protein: CASSFVGELEQYF; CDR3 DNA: TGTGCCAGCAGTTTCGTGGGGGAGCTCGAGCAGTACTTC
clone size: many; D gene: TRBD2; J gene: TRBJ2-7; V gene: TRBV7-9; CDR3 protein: CASSQRDLSYEQYF; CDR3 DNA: TGTGCCAGCAGCCAGCGGGACTTATCCTACGAGCAGTACTTC
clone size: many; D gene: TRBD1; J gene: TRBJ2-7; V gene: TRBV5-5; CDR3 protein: CASSSGQNEQYF; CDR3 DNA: TGTGCCAGCAGCTCGGGACAGAACGAGCAGTACTTC
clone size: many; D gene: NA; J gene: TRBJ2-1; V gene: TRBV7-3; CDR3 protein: CASSSGIGNEQFF; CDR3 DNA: TGTGCCAGCAGCTCCGGGATTGGCAATGAGCAGTTCTTC
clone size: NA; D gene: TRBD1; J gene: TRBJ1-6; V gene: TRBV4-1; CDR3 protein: CASSQEGRTGFSSPLHF; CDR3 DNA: TGCGCCAGCAGCCAAGAAGGTCGGACAGGGTTTAGTTCACCCCTCCACTTT
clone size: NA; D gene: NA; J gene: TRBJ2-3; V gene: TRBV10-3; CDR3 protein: CAISEGRLADTQYF; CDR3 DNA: TGTGCCATCAGTGAGGGGAGATTGGCAGATACGCAGTATTTT
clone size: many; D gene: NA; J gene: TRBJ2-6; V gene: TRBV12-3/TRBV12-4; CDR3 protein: CASSPAPAPLSGANVLTF; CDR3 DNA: TGTGCCAGCAGTCCCGCTCCGGCGCCCCTCTCTGGGGCCAACGTCCTGACTTTC
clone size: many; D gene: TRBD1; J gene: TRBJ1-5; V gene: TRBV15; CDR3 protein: CATSGNRGPNQPQHF; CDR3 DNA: TGTGCCACCAGCGGAAACAGGGGGCCCAATCAGCCCCAGCATTTT
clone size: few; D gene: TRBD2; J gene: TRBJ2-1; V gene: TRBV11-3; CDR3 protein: CASSGRGASGFYNEQFF; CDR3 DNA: TGTGCCAGCAGCGGCCGAGGGGCTAGCGGCTTCTACAATGAGCAGTTCTTC
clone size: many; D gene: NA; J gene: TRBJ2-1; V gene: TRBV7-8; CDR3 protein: CASRLGASNNEQFF; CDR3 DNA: TGTGCCAGCCGCCTTGGGGCCTCGAACAATGAGCAGTTCTTC
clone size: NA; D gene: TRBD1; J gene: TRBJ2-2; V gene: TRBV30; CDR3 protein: CAWSVQGAGYGELFF; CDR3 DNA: TGTGCCTGGAGTGTACAGGGGGCGGGATACGGGGAGCTGTTTTTT
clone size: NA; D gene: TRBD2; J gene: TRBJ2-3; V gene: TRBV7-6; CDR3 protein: CASSLAPSGRATDMQYF; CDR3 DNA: TGTGCCAGCAGCTTAGCCCCTAGCGGGAGGGCCACAGATATGCAGTATTTT
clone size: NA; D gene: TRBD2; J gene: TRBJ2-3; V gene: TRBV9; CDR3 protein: CASSVVAGSTDTQYF; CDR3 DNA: TGTGCCAGCAGCGTAGTAGCGGGAAGCACAGATACGCAGTATTTT
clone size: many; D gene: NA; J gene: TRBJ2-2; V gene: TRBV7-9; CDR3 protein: CASSFKVPNTGELFF; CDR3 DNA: TGTGCCAGCAGCTTTAAAGTCCCGAACACCGGGGAGCTGTTTTTT
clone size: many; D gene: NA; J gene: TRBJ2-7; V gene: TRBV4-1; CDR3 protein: CASSPMTVSYEQYF; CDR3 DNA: TGCGCCAGCAGCCCGATGACAGTCTCTTACGAGCAGTACTTC
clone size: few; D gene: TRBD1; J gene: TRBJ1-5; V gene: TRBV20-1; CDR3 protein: CSARQGTHQPQHF; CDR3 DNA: TGCAGTGCAAGACAGGGGACCCATCAGCCCCAGCATTTT
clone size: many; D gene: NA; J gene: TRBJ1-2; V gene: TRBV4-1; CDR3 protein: CASSQGSGRGDYGYTF; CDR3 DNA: TGCGCCAGCAGCCAAGGGTCTGGAAGGGGAGACTATGGCTACACCTTC
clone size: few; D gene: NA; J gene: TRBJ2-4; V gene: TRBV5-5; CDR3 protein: CASSLIRFSQVDIQYF; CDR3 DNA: TGTGCCAGCAGCTTAATACGGTTTTCCCAGGTGGACATTCAGTACTTC
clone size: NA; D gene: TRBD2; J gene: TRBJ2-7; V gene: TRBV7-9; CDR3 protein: CASSPSGSGVQYF; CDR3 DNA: TGTGCCAGCAGCCCGTCCGGGAGCGGGGTGCAGTACTTC
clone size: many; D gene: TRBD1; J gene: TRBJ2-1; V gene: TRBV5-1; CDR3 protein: CASSTDRGVQEQFF; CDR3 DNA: TGCGCCAGCAGCACTGACAGGGGAGTGCAGGAGCAGTTCTTC
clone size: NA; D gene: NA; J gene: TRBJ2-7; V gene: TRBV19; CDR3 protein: CASNEVGQGSYEQYF; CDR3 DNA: TGTGCCAGTAACGAAGTCGGGCAGGGAAGTTACGAGCAGTACTTC
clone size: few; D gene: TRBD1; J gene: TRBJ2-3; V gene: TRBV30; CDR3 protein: CAAQEGAGTDTQYF; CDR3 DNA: TGTGCCGCCCAAGAGGGGGCTGGCACAGATACGCAGTATTTT
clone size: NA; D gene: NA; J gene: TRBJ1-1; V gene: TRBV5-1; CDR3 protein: CASSGGWRDTEAFF; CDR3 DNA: TGCGCCAGCAGCGGGGGGTGGAGGGACACTGAAGCTTTCTTT
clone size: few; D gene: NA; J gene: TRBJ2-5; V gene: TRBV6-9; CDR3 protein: CASSLYAVGSQYF; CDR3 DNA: TGTGCCAGCAGTTTATACGCTGTCGGGTCCCAATACTTC
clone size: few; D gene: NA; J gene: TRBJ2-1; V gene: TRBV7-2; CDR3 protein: CASSLGALPGHEQFF; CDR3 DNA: TGTGCCAGCAGCTTAGGGGCCCTGCCGGGCCATGAGCAGTTCTTC
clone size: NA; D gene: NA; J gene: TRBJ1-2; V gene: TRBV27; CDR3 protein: CASSVTGTYGYTF; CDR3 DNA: TGTGCCAGCAGTGTTACAGGGACCTATGGCTACACCTTC
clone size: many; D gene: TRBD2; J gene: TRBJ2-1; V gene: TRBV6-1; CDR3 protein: CASSLRGLADNEQFF; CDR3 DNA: TGTGCCAGCAGCCTCAGGGGACTAGCGGACAATGAGCAGTTCTTC
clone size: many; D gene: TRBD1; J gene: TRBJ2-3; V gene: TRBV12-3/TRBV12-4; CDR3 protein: CASSTGADTQYF; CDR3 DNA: TGTGCCAGTTCGACAGGGGCAGATACGCAGTATTTT
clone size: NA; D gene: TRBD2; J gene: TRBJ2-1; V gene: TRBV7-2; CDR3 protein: CATRIPGRDNEQFF; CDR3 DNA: TGTGCCACCAGAATCCCCGGGAGGGACAATGAGCAGTTCTTC
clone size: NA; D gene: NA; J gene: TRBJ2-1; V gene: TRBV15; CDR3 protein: CATSNDGWANEQFF; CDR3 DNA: TGTGCCACCAGCAACGACGGGTGGGCCAATGAGCAGTTCTTC
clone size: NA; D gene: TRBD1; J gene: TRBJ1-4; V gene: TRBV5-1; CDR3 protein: CASSLEMGQGGEKLFF; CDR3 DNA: TGCGCCAGCAGCTTGGAAATGGGACAGGGTGGTGAAAAACTGTTTTTT
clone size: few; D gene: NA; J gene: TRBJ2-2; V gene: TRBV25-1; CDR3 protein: CASSEYKGDTGELFF; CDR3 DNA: TGTGCCAGCAGTGAATATAAGGGAGACACCGGGGAGCTGTTTTTT
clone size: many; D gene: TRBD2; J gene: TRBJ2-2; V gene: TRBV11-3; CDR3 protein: CASSSLAGGNGELFF; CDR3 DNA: TGTGCCAGCAGCTCACTGGCGGGAGGGAACGGGGAGCTGTTTTTT
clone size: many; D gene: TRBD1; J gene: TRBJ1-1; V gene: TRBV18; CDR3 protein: CASSPQGAAEAFF; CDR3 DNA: TGTGCCAGCTCACCCCAGGGGGCCGCTGAAGCTTTCTTT
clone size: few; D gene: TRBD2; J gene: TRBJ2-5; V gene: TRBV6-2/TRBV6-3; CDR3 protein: CASSKPKGLAGAFESGETQYF; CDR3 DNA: TGTGCCAGCAGTAAACCTAAGGGACTAGCGGGAGCGTTTGAGTCTGGGGAGACCCAGTACTTC
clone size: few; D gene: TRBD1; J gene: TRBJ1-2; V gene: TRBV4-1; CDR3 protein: CASSQVFGRTGIYGYTF; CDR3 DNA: TGCGCCAGCAGCCAAGTATTTGGTCGGACAGGGATCTATGGCTACACCTTC
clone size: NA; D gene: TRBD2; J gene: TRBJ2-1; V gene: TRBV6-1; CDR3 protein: CASSPLAGVNEQFF; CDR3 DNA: TGTGCCAGCAGTCCATTAGCGGGAGTTAATGAGCAGTTCTTC
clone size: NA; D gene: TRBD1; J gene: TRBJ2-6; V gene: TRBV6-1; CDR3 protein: CASSELDRGLTGANVLTF; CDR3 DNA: TGTGCCAGCAGTGAACTGGACAGGGGGCTCACTGGGGCCAACGTCCTGACTTTC
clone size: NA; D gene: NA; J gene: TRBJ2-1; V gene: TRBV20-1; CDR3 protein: CSASPFSGVFFNEQFF; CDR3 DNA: TGCAGTGCTTCCCCCTTTAGCGGAGTATTTTTCAATGAGCAGTTCTTC
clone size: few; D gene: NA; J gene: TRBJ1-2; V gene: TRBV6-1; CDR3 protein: CASSEVARGDYGYTF; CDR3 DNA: TGTGCCAGCAGTGAAGTCGCCAGGGGTGACTATGGCTACACCTTC
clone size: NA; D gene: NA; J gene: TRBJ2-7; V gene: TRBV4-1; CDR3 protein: CASSRMDYEQYF; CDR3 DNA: TGCGCCAGCAGCCGCATGGATTACGAGCAGTACTTC